These 30 T cell receptor beta chains share one sample of origin, sequenced in a study of blood T cell repertoires in COVID-19. The method was immunoSEQ multiplex PCR; TCRdb's version includes in-frame clones alone and lacks a portion of them. Found here are roughly 250,000 clones, about 86% of them singletons; the top ten hold 2.5% to 3.5%. The sample consisted of PBMCs or T cells enriched from blood (not recorded which). The receptors originated from a woman in her forties with acute COVID-19.

CDR3: CASSLAQSAGSGRTYEQYF. The CDR3 nucleotides are TGTGCCAGCAGCTTAGCACAATCCGCCGGTAGCGGGAGGACCTACGAGCAGTACTTC. This sequence joins TRBV7-8 and TRBJ2-7, with 10 bases lining up with TRBD2. Germline V gives CDR1 SGHVS, CDR2 FQNEAQ. V dropped 0 bases and J dropped 2; count of bases not matched to a gene: 13. The CDR3 is 19 amino acids. The whole variable domain, filled in from reference TRBV7-8 and TRBJ2-7, reads GAGVSQSPRYKVAKRGQDVALRCDPISGHVSLFWYQQALGQGPEFLTYFQNEAQLDKSGLPSDRFFAERPEGSVSTLKIQRTQQEDSAVYLCASSLAQSAGSGRTYEQYFGPGTRLTVT.

This clone was seen just once. The chain has TRBV5-4 and TRBJ2-2; the D is unclear. The CDR3 totals 16 residues. The V gene's germline CDR1 is SGHNT and CDR2 YYREEE (reference sequence). V lost 0 bases and J 3 bases, leaving 12 bases between the germline ends. The CDR3 DNA reads as TGTGCCAGCAGCTTGGCGTCCGGTTTTGACACCGGGGAGCTGTTTTTT. Amino acids: CASSLASGFDTGELFF. The full variable domain, in which reference TRBV5-4 and TRBJ2-2 provide the parts outside the CDR3, is ETGVTQSPTHLIKTRGQQVTLRCSSQSGHNTVSWYQQALGQGPQFIFQYYREEENGRGNFPPRFSGLQFPNYSSELNVNALELDDSALYLCASSLASGFDTGELFFGEGSRLTVL.

This chain uses TRBV10-3 with TRBJ2-7, with TRBD2 matching 13 bases. Germline CDR1 reads ENHRY; CDR2 reads SYGVKD. The V gene end was trimmed by 10 bases and the J gene end by 2 bases; junction bases not matched to a gene: 8. The CDR3 covers 15 residues. Written as DNA, the CDR3 is TGTGCCACGGAGACTAGCGGGAGGTCTGCCTACGAGCAGTACTTC. Translating it yields CATETSGRSAYEQYF.

The chain recombines TRBV30 with TRBJ1-6, with 10 bases that match TRBD1. Looked up from germline, CDR1 is GTSNPN and CDR2 is SVGIG (reference sequence). This CDR3 has 13 amino acids. Trimming removed 6 bases from V and 10 bases from J; junction bases left unmatched: 6. The CDR3 loop is CACLTGGGSPLHF. The CDR3 DNA reads TGTGCCTGCTTGACAGGGGGCGGATCACCCCTCCACTTT.

The chain combines TRBV27 with TRBJ1-1; TRBD1 might be the D (5 bases). The germline V gene has CDR1 MNHEY and CDR2 SMNVEV (reference sequence). V was pared by 4 bases and J by 3 bases, with 15 bases between. The CDR3 sequence is 15 residues long. The CDR3 DNA follows: TGTGCCAGCAGTTCGATAGGGGCGGGAGACACTGAAGCTTTCTTT. This codes for CASSSIGAGDTEAFF.

This clone has just one count. The rearrangement uses TRBV7-2 and TRBJ1-1, with TRBD1 as a possible D gene (6 bases). Germline V CDR1 and CDR2: SGHTA, FQGNSA. Trimming took 1 base from V and 2 from J, leaving 11 bases between them. This CDR3 spans 15 amino acids. This chain's CDR3 is CASSLETGENTEAFF. The CDR3 nucleotides are TGTGCCAGCAGCTTAGAGACAGGTGAAAACACTGAAGCTTTCTTT.

CDR3 in amino acids: CASSLRESIYEQYF. In nucleotides, the CDR3 is TGTGCCAGCAGTCTCCGGGAGTCCATCTACGAGCAGTACTTC. This chain uses TRBV6-5 with TRBJ2-7; TRBD2 is a possible D gene (6 bases). Germline V gene sequence: CDR1 MNHEY, CDR2 SVGAGI. The CDR3 is 14 amino acids. V lost 5 bases to trimming and J lost 3 bases, with 14 bases between them.

V gene TRBV27 combines with J gene TRBJ1-2; D is undetermined. The CDR3 contains 14 residues. Germline V gives CDR1 MNHEY, CDR2 SMNVEV (reference sequence). Trimming took 5 bases from V and 2 from J, leaving 12 bases between them. CDR3 coding DNA: TGTGCCAGCAGTACCCTGGGAGGGAACTATGGCTACACCTTC. Its protein product is CASSTLGGNYGYTF.

This clone appeared once. The chain uses TRBV7-9 and TRBJ1-3; tentative D call: TRBD1 (6 bases). Trimming removed 6 bases from V and 2 bases from J, with 11 bases in between. CDR3 length: 14 amino acids. Germline values: CDR1 SEHNR, CDR2 FQNEAQ (reference sequence). The CDR3 loop is CASRGEGAGNTIYF. In nucleotides, the CDR3 is TGTGCCAGCAGAGGCGAGGGGGCTGGAAACACCATATATTTT.

The DNA of the CDR3 is TGTGCCAGCAGCTTAGGGACTAGCGCCGGGGAGCTGTTTTTT. Protein: CASSLGTSAGELFF. V and J are TRBV7-3 and TRBJ2-2; 10 bases fit TRBD2. CDR3 length: 14 residues. Trimming took 2 bases from V and 6 from J; bases not matched to a gene: 0. The germline V gene encodes CDR1 SGHTA and CDR2 FQGTGA.

V usage is TRBV27 and J usage is TRBJ2-3, with TRBD2 matching over 11 bases. The germline V gene has CDR1 MNHEY and CDR2 SMNVEV (reference sequence). The CDR3 loop spans 16 amino acids. The ends lost 5 bases at V and 2 bases at J; junction bases unmatched: 6. This CDR3 is CASSARLAGNTDTQYF. The CDR3 nucleotides are TGTGCCAGCAGTGCCAGACTAGCGGGGAACACAGATACGCAGTATTTT.

The V call is TRBV25-1, the J call TRBJ2-1; 12 positions agree with TRBD2. CDR3 length: 16 residues. V lost 4 bases to trimming and J lost 6 bases; unmatched junction nucleotides: 7. Germline CDR1 reads MGHDK; CDR2 reads SYGVNS. The CDR3 DNA follows: TGTGCCAGCAGTGCCACACTAGCGGGAGGAGTCAATGAGCAGTTCTTC. Its protein product is CASSATLAGGVNEQFF.

The chain has TRBV28 and TRBJ2-5, with 11 positions matching TRBD2. Trimming cost V 7 bases and J 4 bases; bases outside gene matches: 11. The germline CDR1 and CDR2 sequences are MDHEN and SYDVKM. This CDR3 spans 16 amino acids. The chain's CDR3 is CASKLAGEVLGETQYF. Here the CDR3 DNA reads TGTGCCAGCAAACTAGCGGGAGAAGTCCTGGGAGAGACCCAGTACTTC. Variable domain in full (rest from reference TRBV28 and TRBJ2-5): DVKVTQSSRYLVKRTGEKVFLECVQDMDHENMFWYRQDPGLGLRLIYFSYDVKMKEKGDIPEGYSVSREKKERFSLILESASTNQTSMYLCASKLAGEVLGETQYFGPGTRLLVL.

The chain recombines TRBV7-6 with TRBJ2-7; 9 positions agree with TRBD2. Losses at the gene ends were 0 bases for V and 3 bases for J; bases not matched to a gene: 6. Germline V gene data show CDR1 as SGHVS and CDR2 as FNYEAQ. The length of the CDR3 is 16 residues. CDR3 nucleotides: TGTGCCAGCAGCTTAGCTAGCGGGAGTGCCATCTACGAGCAGTACTTC. This translates into CASSLASGSAIYEQYF.

The gene calls are TRBV7-3 and TRBJ1-1, with D possibly being TRBD1 (6 bases). V was shortened by 1 base and J by 0 bases, with 12 bases between the two germline ends. This CDR3 is 16 amino acids long. Germline lookup yields CDR1 SGHTA and CDR2 FQGTGA. CDR3 coding DNA: TGTGCCAGCAGCTTAATAGCAGGGGATATGAACACTGAAGCTTTCTTT. Amino acids: CASSLIAGDMNTEAFF.

This chain uses TRBV2 with TRBJ2-7; 9 bases are a match to TRBD1. CDR3 length: 14 amino acids. Germline CDR1 reads SNHLY; CDR2 reads FYNNEI. Losses at the gene ends were 5 bases for V and 4 bases for J; bases not matched to a gene: 6. DNA for the CDR3: TGTGCCAGCAGTCCCGGGACAGGGTATTACGAGCAGTACTTC. Translation: CASSPGTGYYEQYF.

Of note for this clone: Within the sample, other DNA sequences also encode this same CDR3. V usage is TRBV5-1 and J usage is TRBJ2-5, with 10 bases that match TRBD2. The V segment lost 4 bases and the J segment 3 bases; nucleotides outside the gene matches: 6. The CDR3 is made up of 15 amino acids. Looked up from germline, CDR1 is SGHRS and CDR2 is YFSETQ. This CDR3 reads CASSRSGLAEETQYF. The CDR3 DNA reads TGCGCCAGCAGCCGATCCGGACTAGCGGAAGAGACCCAGTACTTC.

This clone has only one observation. Different DNA sequences within this sample yield the same CDR3. The rearrangement links TRBV13 to TRBJ2-7; D unresolved. Between the trimmed V and J ends, which lost 1 base and 3 bases, there was a span of 7 bases. The CDR3 is 13 amino acids. Germline values: CDR1 PRHDT, CDR2 FYEKMQ (reference sequence). CDR3 nucleotide sequence: TGTGCCAGCAGCTTAGCAGGTAGCTACGAGCAGTACTTC. As protein: CASSLAGSYEQYF.

This rearrangement joins TRBV9 to TRBJ2-1; maybe TRBD2 (6 bases). Trimming took off 6 bases at V and 2 bases at J, with 15 bases between the two ends. The CDR3 spans 15 residues. CDR1 is SGDLS and CDR2 is YYNGEE in the germline V gene. The CDR3, as DNA: TGTGCCAGCACGGGCGGGGCAGGACCCTACAATGAGCAGTTCTTC. Translation: CASTGGAGPYNEQFF. Looking up the rest from reference TRBV9 and TRBJ2-1 gives the full variable domain: DSGVTQTPKHLITATGQRVTLRCSPRSGDLSVYWYQQSLDQGLQFLIQYYNGEERAKGNILERFSAQQFPDLHSELNLSSLELGDSALYFCASTGGAGPYNEQFFGPGTRLTVL.

This sequence joins TRBV27 and TRBJ2-1, with TRBD2 identical over 11 bases. From germline, CDR1 is MNHEY and CDR2 SMNVEV (reference sequence). V gave up 5 bases and J gave up 3 bases; unmatched junction bases: 6. The CDR3 covers 16 residues. The CDR3 DNA reads as TGTGCCAGCAGTGCCCCGGGACTAGCGGACTACAATGAGCAGTTCTTC. Its translation: CASSAPGLADYNEQFF.

V and J are TRBV9 and TRBJ2-7; 7 bases are shared with TRBD1. The CDR3 has 16 residues. The V segment lost 0 bases and the J segment 6 bases; nucleotides outside the gene matches: 12. Germline CDR1 and CDR2: SGDLS and YYNGEE. The CDR3 here is CASSVVPTGVKGEQYF. CDR3 in DNA: TGTGCCAGCAGCGTAGTTCCCACAGGGGTGAAGGGCGAGCAGTACTTC.

The V call is TRBV7-3, the J call TRBJ2-2, with 10 bases that match TRBD1. This CDR3 contains 16 residues. The ends lost 4 bases at V and 5 bases at J; junction bases unmatched: 7. Germline loops: CDR1 SGHTA, CDR2 FQGTGA. The CDR3 coding sequence is TGTGCCAGCAGCTCCTCACGGGACAGGGGTACCGGGGAGCTGTTTTTT. It yields the protein CASSSSRDRGTGELFF.

The chain uses TRBV6-5 and TRBJ1-1, with D maybe TRBD1 (6 bases). Per the germline V gene, CDR1 is MNHEY and CDR2 is SVGAGI. V was cut by 7 bases and J by 9 bases, with 24 bases left in between. The CDR3 spans 15 residues. The CDR3 reads CASKKFLLGGGKAFF. In nucleotides, the CDR3 is TGTGCCAGCAAGAAATTCCTCCTAGGGGGTGGAAAAGCTTTCTTT.

J is TRBJ2-5 and V is TRBV11-1; 7 bases map to TRBD2. The CDR3 has 16 amino acids. Germline-derived CDR1 and CDR2 are SGHAT and FQDESV (reference sequence). The ends lost 4 bases at V and 1 base at J; junction bases unmatched: 9. The CDR3 reads CASSSLAGVTQETQYF. The CDR3 nucleotides are TGTGCCAGCAGCTCTCTGGCGGGAGTTACCCAAGAGACCCAGTACTTC.

Only a few counts were recorded for this clone. The V and J genes are TRBV7-8 and TRBJ2-1; the match to TRBD2 covers 13 bases. J was trimmed by 4 bases and V by 5 bases; bases with no gene match: 8. Germline loops: CDR1 SGHVS, CDR2 FQNEAQ. CDR3 length: 17 residues. Here the CDR3 reads CASSRRTSGRGYNEQFF. The CDR3 DNA follows: TGTGCCAGCAGCCGCAGGACTAGCGGGAGAGGTTACAATGAGCAGTTCTTC.

This chain connects TRBV2 to TRBJ2-1, with D tentatively TRBD2 (6 bases). V was trimmed by 6 bases and J by 5 bases, leaving 14 bases between them. CDR1 is SNHLY and CDR2 is FYNNEI in the germline V gene. The CDR3 length is 14 residues. The CDR3 DNA reads as TGTGCCAGCAGGGGGACTTCAACAGACAATGAGCAGTTCTTC. Protein product: CASRGTSTDNEQFF.

The chain employs TRBV25-1 and TRBJ1-5; 8 bases match TRBD1. Unmatched junction bases numbered 4, after V lost 6 bases and J lost 3 bases. The CDR3 sequence is 14 residues long. Germline V gene data show CDR1 as MGHDK and CDR2 as SYGVNS. The CDR3 protein is CASRPTGANQPQHF. The CDR3, as DNA: TGTGCCAGCAGACCGACAGGGGCCAATCAGCCCCAGCATTTT.

This chain connects TRBV7-2 to TRBJ2-3; tentatively, D is TRBD2 (7 bases). The CDR3 is 15 amino acids. Germline assignment: CDR1 SGHTA and CDR2 FQGNSA. V was trimmed by 5 bases and J by 5 bases, leaving 17 bases between them. In nucleotides, the CDR3 is TGTGCCAGCAGCCTCTTCGGGGGGCGCGGAGATACGCAGTATTTT. Its protein is CASSLFGGRGDTQYF.

The chain recombines TRBV7-6 with TRBJ2-2, with 11 bases that match TRBD2. Germline lookup yields CDR1 SGHVS and CDR2 FNYEAQ. V gave up 3 bases and J gave up 7 bases; unmatched junction bases: 10. The CDR3 loop spans 17 amino acids. This CDR3 is CASSFRLAGGVNGELFF. CDR3 bases: TGTGCCAGCAGCTTTCGCCTAGCGGGAGGTGTGAACGGGGAGCTGTTTTTT.

There are a few counts of this clone. The chain has TRBV4-1 and TRBJ2-7; 9 bases agree with TRBD1. The CDR3 totals 15 residues. V was clipped by 0 bases and J by 7 bases; unmatched bases: 7. Germline lookup yields CDR1 MGHRA and CDR2 YSYEKL. The CDR3 loop is CASSQDGTGLREQYF. In nucleotides, the CDR3 is TGCGCCAGCAGCCAAGATGGGACAGGGCTCCGTGAGCAGTACTTC.